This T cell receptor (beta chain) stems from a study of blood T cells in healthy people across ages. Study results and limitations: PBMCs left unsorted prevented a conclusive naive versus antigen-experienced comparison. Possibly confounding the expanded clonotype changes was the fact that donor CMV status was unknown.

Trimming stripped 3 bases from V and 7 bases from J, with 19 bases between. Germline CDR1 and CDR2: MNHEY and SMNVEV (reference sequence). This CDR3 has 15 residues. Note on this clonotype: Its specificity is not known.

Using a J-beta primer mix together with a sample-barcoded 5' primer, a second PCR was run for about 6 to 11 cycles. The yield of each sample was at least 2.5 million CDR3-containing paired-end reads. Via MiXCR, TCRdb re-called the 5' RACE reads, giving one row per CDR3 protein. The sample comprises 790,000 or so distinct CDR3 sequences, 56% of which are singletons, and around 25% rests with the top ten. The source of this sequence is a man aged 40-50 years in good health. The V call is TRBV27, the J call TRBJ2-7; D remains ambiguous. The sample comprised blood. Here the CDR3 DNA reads TGTGCCAGCAGTTTGGGCAGCGAGCCGATGGGGGAGCAGTACTTC. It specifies CASSLGSEPMGEQYF.